This TCR beta chain was sequenced for a study of PD-1 blockade in mismatch repair-deficient tumors. Method: immunoSEQ multiplex PCR; TCRdb's copy keeps in-frame clones and lacks some. The top ten hold approximately 4.7% of the sample, which has 90,000 to 130,000 clones, roughly 80% seen once. The CDR3 sequence is 14 residues long. V lost 5 bases and J lost 2; bases outside the gene matches: 3. Germline CDR1 reads LGHNA; CDR2 reads YSLEER. This sequence originates from an adult with mismatch repair-deficient cancer. Sample: peripheral blood, taken about 60 weeks after starting pembrolizumab. The chain joins TRBV4-3 to TRBJ2-7, with 10 nucleotides matching TRBD2. In nucleotides, the CDR3 is TGCGCCAGCAGCTTCGGACTAGCGGCCTACGAGCAGTACTTC. As protein: CASSFGLAAYEQYF.